These 23 T cell receptor beta chains share one sample of origin, sequenced in a study of blood T cell repertoires in COVID-19. Libraries were prepared by immunoSEQ multiplex PCR; TCRdb keeps only in-frame clonotypes and omits some of them. Here the sample spans 300,000 to 350,000 clones, approximately 84% being singletons. The sample comprised PBMCs or T cells enriched from blood (not recorded which). The source of these receptors is a woman aged 30 to 39 who had recovered from COVID-19.

V is TRBV11-3 and J is TRBJ2-3; 7 bases agree with TRBD2. This CDR3 is 18 amino acids long. Trimming at V came to 1 base and at J to 3 bases, leaving 13 bases not matched to a gene. Germline CDR1 and CDR2: SGHNT and YENEEA. For the CDR3, the DNA is TGTGCCAGCAGCTTAGTCCCGGGGACTACCTTTGGGACAGATACGCAGTATTTT. It specifies CASSLVPGTTFGTDTQYF. Using reference TRBV11-3 and TRBJ2-3 for the parts outside the CDR3, the full variable domain is EAGVVQSPRYKIIEKKQPVAFWCNPISGHNTLYWYLQNLGQGPELLIRYENEEAVDDSQLPKDRFSAERLKGVDSTLKIQPAELGDSAVYLCASSLVPGTTFGTDTQYFGPGTRLTVL.

The V call is TRBV19, the J call TRBJ2-4, with 8 nucleotides matching TRBD1. The trim removed 10 bases at V and 10 bases at J, leaving 6 bases unmatched. The V gene's germline CDR1 is LNHDA and CDR2 SQIVND (reference sequence). The CDR3 consists of 11 residues. The CDR3 nucleotides read TGTGCCACCATGGACAGGGAAATTCAGTACTTC. This encodes CATMDREIQYF.

In its sample, this clone was seen a few times. This sequence joins TRBV30 and TRBJ1-6, with 9 bases identical to TRBD1. Germline assignment: CDR1 GTSNPN and CDR2 SVGIG (reference sequence). This CDR3 comprises 14 residues. With 3 bases clipped from V and 9 bases from J, the junction kept 6 bases outside the gene matches. CDR3 bases: TGTGCCTGGAGCTTCGGACAGGGGAGTTCACCCCTCCACTTT. It translates to CAWSFGQGSSPLHF. The full variable domain, its missing parts supplied by reference TRBV30 and TRBJ1-6, is SQTIHQWPATLVQPVGSPLSLECTVEGTSNPNLYWYRQAAGRGLQLLFYSVGIGQISSEVPQNLSASRPQDRQFILSSKKLLLSDSGFYLCAWSFGQGSSPLHFGNGTRLTVT.

V is TRBV6-6 and J is TRBJ2-4; D possibly corresponds to TRBD2 (5 bases). This CDR3 spans 14 amino acids. Germline lookup yields CDR1 MNHNY and CDR2 SVGAGI (reference sequence). V was cut by 5 bases and J by 8 bases, with 16 bases left in between. CDR3 protein: CASSTPPGLDIQYF. For the CDR3, the DNA is TGTGCCAGCAGTACCCCCCCGGGGTTGGACATTCAGTACTTC.

The genes are TRBV11-2 and TRBJ2-3, with unresolved D. This CDR3 contains 17 residues. Germline loops: CDR1 SGHAT, CDR2 FQNNGV. The V end lost 0 bases, the J end lost 1 base, and 14 bases lay between the germline ends. The DNA of the CDR3 is TGTGCCAGCAGCTTAGATCTATACAGTCTGGGCACAGATACGCAGTATTTT. Translated: CASSLDLYSLGTDTQYF.

The V call is TRBV19, the J call TRBJ1-2, with a tentative D call TRBD1 (5 bases). V lost 4 bases to trimming and J lost 2 bases, with 14 bases between them. The CDR3 runs 15 residues. Germline V lookup: CDR1 LNHDA, CDR2 SQIVND (reference sequence). The DNA of the CDR3 is TGTGCCAGTAGTAATGGGGCAGGGCCAAACTATGGCTACACCTTC. Its translation: CASSNGAGPNYGYTF.

CDR3 coding DNA: TGTGCCACCAGCAGAGTACTAGCGGGGATCACAGATACGCAGTATTTT. Protein product: CATSRVLAGITDTQYF. The chain uses TRBV15 and TRBJ2-3, with 10 bases aligning to TRBD2. In germline, CDR1 is LNHNV, CDR2 YYDKDF (reference sequence). V lost 1 base to trimming and J lost 2 bases; unmatched junction nucleotides: 3. This CDR3 has 16 residues. The variable domain in full, with the rest retrieved from reference TRBV15 and TRBJ2-3, is DAMVIQNPRYQVTQFGKPVTLSCSQTLNHNVMYWYQQKSSQAPKLLFHYYDKDFNNEADTPDNFQSRRPNTSFCFLDIRSPGLGDTAMYLCATSRVLAGITDTQYFGPGTRLTVL.

The V call is TRBV11-2, the J call TRBJ1-4; D possibly corresponds to TRBD1 (6 bases). V was cut by 1 base and J by 2 bases, with 11 bases left in between. The CDR3 is 16 amino acids. Germline V gene lookup returns CDR1 SGHAT and CDR2 FQNNGV. The CDR3 region is CASSLVTGTTNEKLFF. The CDR3 DNA reads as TGTGCCAGCAGCTTAGTTACAGGGACGACTAATGAAAAACTGTTTTTT. The whole variable domain, filled in from reference TRBV11-2 and TRBJ1-4, reads EAGVAQSPRYKIIEKRQSVAFWCNPISGHATLYWYQQILGQGPKLLIQFQNNGVVDDSQLPKDRFSAERLKGVDSTLKIQPAKLEDSAVYLCASSLVTGTTNEKLFFGSGTQLSVL.

As concerns this clone: This CDR3 is also generated by other DNA sequences in the sample. This chain joins TRBV27 and TRBJ2-7; unclear D gene. V was clipped by 6 bases and J by 3 bases, with 12 bases between them. Per germline, CDR1 MNHEY and CDR2 SMNVEV (reference sequence). This CDR3 has 13 residues. The CDR3 nucleotides are TGTGCCAGCAGCCTGACACCCAGCTACGAGCAGTACTTC. It yields the protein CASSLTPSYEQYF.

The chain uses TRBV11-2 and TRBJ2-1; 10 nucleotides match TRBD2. The CDR3 extends over 16 amino acids. J lost 3 bases, V lost 5 bases, and 7 bases had no gene match. Germline lookup yields CDR1 SGHAT and CDR2 FQNNGV. The CDR3: CASSKGIAGGYNEQFF. The CDR3 DNA reads as TGTGCCAGCAGCAAGGGAATAGCGGGGGGCTACAATGAGCAGTTCTTC.

This chain links TRBV28 with TRBJ1-5; maybe TRBD1 (5 bases). This CDR3 comprises 15 residues. Germline loops: CDR1 MDHEN, CDR2 SYDVKM. V gave up 2 bases and J gave up 8 bases, with 16 bases separating them. The DNA for the CDR3 is TGTGCCAGCAGTTTAAAGGGGTCTTGGGGTGAGCCCCAGCATTTT. It is translated as CASSLKGSWGEPQHF.

The rearrangement links TRBV28 to TRBJ1-1; weak D call: TRBD1 (6 bases). The CDR3 contains 14 residues. CDR1 and CDR2 from the germline V gene are MDHEN and SYDVKM. V lost 4 bases and J lost 8, with 17 bases in between. The CDR3 reads CASSYRVLSGEAFF. The CDR3 DNA follows: TGTGCCAGCAGTTACAGGGTACTTAGTGGAGAAGCTTTCTTT.

V usage is TRBV29-1 and J usage is TRBJ2-5; D is perhaps TRBD1 (5 bases). The CDR3 covers 11 residues. The V gene lost 6 bases and the J gene lost 2 bases, with 7 bases spanning the gap. Germline CDR1 SQVTM, CDR2 ANQGSEA. The CDR3 spells CSVNRQETQYF. In DNA form, the CDR3 reads TGCAGCGTCAACAGGCAAGAGACCCAGTACTTC. Together with reference TRBV29-1 and TRBJ2-5, the CDR3 gives the full variable domain: SAVISQKPSRDICQRGTSLTIQCQVDSQVTMMFWYRQQPGQSLTLIATANQGSEATYESGFVIDKFPISRPNLTFSTLTVSNMSPEDSSIYLCSVNRQETQYFGPGTRLLVL.

This rearrangement joins TRBV24-1 to TRBJ2-1, with 7 bases that match TRBD2. The ends lost 4 bases at V and 4 bases at J; junction bases unmatched: 9. Germline CDR1 KGHDR, CDR2 SFDVKD. The CDR3 extends over 16 amino acids. The CDR3 loop is CATSDSTSVSYNEQFF. CDR3 nucleotides: TGTGCCACCAGTGACTCTACTAGCGTCTCGTACAATGAGCAGTTCTTC.

The V and J genes are TRBV6-5 and TRBJ1-3; D may be TRBD1 (6 bases). This CDR3 has 14 residues. Trimming left V 5 bases short and J 5 bases short, with 13 bases between. Germline CDR1 and CDR2: MNHEY and SVGAGI. CDR3 nucleotides: TGTGCCAGCAGTACGGACAGAATCCGAAACACCATATATTTT. The encoded protein is CASSTDRIRNTIYF.

The rearrangement uses TRBV7-9 and TRBJ1-2, with D possibly matching TRBD1 (6 bases). The CDR3 length is 14 residues. V shed 5 bases and J shed 6 bases, with 16 bases lying between them. Per germline, CDR1 SEHNR and CDR2 FQNEAQ (reference sequence). As DNA, the CDR3 is TGTGCCAGCAGCCATTCCGAAACAGGGAATGGCTACACCTTC. It specifies CASSHSETGNGYTF. Full variable domain (remainder filled in from reference TRBV7-9 and TRBJ1-2): DTGVSQNPRHKITKRGQNVTFRCDPISEHNRLYWYRQTLGQGPEFLTYFQNEAQLEKSRLLSDRFSAERPKGSFSTLEIQRTEQGDSAMYLCASSHSETGNGYTFGSGTRLTVV.

The chain links TRBV2 to TRBJ2-5; 11 positions match TRBD2. The CDR3 runs 15 residues. V was clipped by 3 bases and J by 1 base; unmatched bases: 1. Germline CDR1 is SNHLY and CDR2 is FYNNEI. DNA of the CDR3: TGTGCCAGCAGTGACCTAGCGGGGGGCCAAGAGACCCAGTACTTC. Translation: CASSDLAGGQETQYF.

V and J are TRBV11-2 and TRBJ2-3, with 7 nucleotides matching TRBD2. The CDR3 runs 15 residues. Germline CDR1 is SGHAT and CDR2 is FQNNGV. Trimming cost V 1 base and J 6 bases; bases outside gene matches: 7. CDR3 residues: CASSLGGRGVDTQYF. The CDR3 nucleotides are TGTGCCAGCAGCTTAGGGGGCCGGGGGGTGGATACGCAGTATTTT.

The V and J genes are TRBV30 and TRBJ1-2; D is unresolved. V lost 3 bases, J lost 5 bases, and 13 bases lay in between. The CDR3 sequence is 13 residues long. Germline V gene sequence: CDR1 GTSNPN, CDR2 SVGIG (reference sequence). Here the CDR3 reads CAWRVAGKYGYTF. CDR3 nucleotide sequence: TGTGCCTGGAGAGTCGCCGGGAAGTATGGCTACACCTTC.

This chain joins TRBV9 and TRBJ1-3; D remains ambiguous. V lost 2 bases, J lost 1 base, and 13 bases lay in between. The germline V gene encodes CDR1 SGDLS and CDR2 YYNGEE. CDR3 length equals 16 residues. DNA of the CDR3: TGTGCCAGCAGCGTGAGTTCTAGGACTTCTGGAAACACCATATATTTT. Protein product: CASSVSSRTSGNTIYF.

The rearrangement joins TRBV6-5 to TRBJ2-4, with D possibly TRBD1 on 5 matching bases. V lost 6 bases to trimming and J lost 3 bases, with 12 bases between them. CDR3 length: 14 amino acids. Germline V gene sequence: CDR1 MNHEY, CDR2 SVGAGI. As DNA, the CDR3 is TGTGCCAGCAGGGGATCAGGGCTCAAAAACATTCAGTACTTC. The encoded protein is CASRGSGLKNIQYF.

This clone was picked up one time. V is TRBV2 and J is TRBJ2-1, with D unresolved. CDR1 SNHLY and CDR2 FYNNEI come from the germline V gene. Between the trimmed V and J ends, which lost 0 bases and 8 bases, there was a span of 5 bases. This CDR3 is built from 12 residues. CDR3 DNA sequence: TGTGCCAGCAGTGAAGCGTTCGATGAGCAGTTCTTC. It encodes CASSEAFDEQFF. The entire variable domain, with the rest obtained from reference TRBV2 and TRBJ2-1, is as follows: EPEVTQTPSHQVTQMGQEVILRCVPISNHLYFYWYRQILGQKVEFLVSFYNNEISEKSEIFDDQFSVERPDGSNFTLKIRSTKLEDSAMYFCASSEAFDEQFFGPGTRLTVL.

The rearrangement uses TRBV5-1 and TRBJ1-1; TRBD1 is a possible D gene (5 bases). The germline V gene has CDR1 SGHRS and CDR2 YFSETQ. CDR3 length: 17 amino acids. The germline V and J ends were trimmed by 1 base and 1 base, with 17 bases remaining between them. CDR3 sequence reads: CASSLPPGGDSNTEAFF. CDR3 coding DNA: TGCGCCAGCAGCTTGCCCCCTGGAGGGGACTCGAACACTGAAGCTTTCTTT.